This TCR beta chain was obtained from a study of blood T cell repertoires in COVID-19. Overall study context: The samples span acute and convalescent COVID-19 from the United States, Italy and Spain. Sources were T cells, B-cell-depleted T cells, or PBMCs; the material itself was cDNA or gDNA.

Source study methods: Amplification of reference gene primers was used by the study to estimate nucleated cell counts. Here immunoSEQ multiplex PCR was the method, and the copy in TCRdb shows in-frame clones only, minus some. V and J calls and clone size follow that table, whereas D and trimming were derived from the DNA. The table lists approximately 45,000 clones, 88% of them singletons, with around an eighth in the top ten. The receptor was derived from a human donor in a cohort sampled during active COVID-19. The sequencing sample was made of peripheral blood.

CDR3 in DNA: TGTGCCAGCAGTAAAGGACAGGGGGTGCAGTACTTC. Translated, it gives CASSKGQGVQYF. V is TRBV12-3 or TRBV12-4 and J is TRBJ2-7; 10 positions agree with TRBD1. With 5 bases clipped from V and 9 bases from J, the junction kept 4 bases outside the gene matches. CDR3 length: 12 amino acids.